The 12 T cell receptor beta chains below all came from one sample that was sequenced in a study of CD8 T cells in Susac syndrome. An amount of RNA that ranged from roughly 0.5 to 1 ug was reverse transcribed with random hexamers. TCRdb re-called the immunoSEQ multiplex PCR reads through MiXCR, storing one row per CDR3 protein. The repertoire holds around 150,000 distinct CDR3 sequences, with just under 95% as singletons. Sample: CD4+ T cells from PBMCs. Source of these receptors: a human donor with Susac syndrome.

The CDR3 coding sequence is TGCAGTGCTAGGGCAACAGGGTACGAGCAGTACTTC. Translated: CSARATGYEQYF. The chain has TRBV20-1 and TRBJ2-7; D may be TRBD1 (6 bases). V was clipped by 3 bases and J by 4 bases, with 10 bases between them. This CDR3 has 12 amino acids. From germline, CDR1 is DFQATT and CDR2 SNEGSKA (reference sequence).

The chain carries TRBV30 and TRBJ2-5; D could derive from TRBD1 or TRBD2 (5 bases each). CDR3 length: 14 amino acids. The germline V and J ends were trimmed by 4 bases and 2 bases, with 14 bases remaining between them. Looked up from germline, CDR1 is GTSNPN and CDR2 is SVGIG (reference sequence). The CDR3, as DNA: TGTGCCTGGACCACCGGGACGCCTCAAGAGACCCAGTACTTC. Its protein product is CAWTTGTPQETQYF.

V usage is TRBV28 and J usage is TRBJ1-1; D uncertain. The germline V gene encodes CDR1 MDHEN and CDR2 SYDVKM. This CDR3 is 14 amino acids long. Trimming stripped 3 bases from V and 1 base from J, with 9 bases between. CDR3 sequence: CASSFDNPNTEAFF. CDR3 bases: TGTGCCAGCAGTTTCGACAACCCGAACACTGAAGCTTTCTTT. Supplemented by reference TRBV28 and TRBJ1-1, the full variable domain reads DVKVTQSSRYLVKRTGEKVFLECVQDMDHENMFWYRQDPGLGLRLIYFSYDVKMKEKGDIPEGYSVSREKKERFSLILESASTNQTSMYLCASSFDNPNTEAFFGQGTRLTVV.

This CDR3 reads CSARVAGLDVNEQFF. CDR3 DNA sequence: TGCAGTGCTAGAGTAGCGGGGCTAGATGTGAATGAGCAGTTCTTC. This chain joins TRBV20-1 and TRBJ2-1, with TRBD2 identical over 8 bases. The CDR3 contains 15 residues. V dropped 1 base and J dropped 7; count of bases not matched to a gene: 9. Germline V gene data show CDR1 as DFQATT and CDR2 as SNEGSKA (reference sequence).

The V and J genes are TRBV9 and TRBJ1-6; D not resolved. The germline CDR1 and CDR2 sequences are SGDLS and YYNGEE. Trimming shortened V by 4 bases and J by 2 bases, and 13 bases separated the two germline ends. The CDR3 consists of 16 residues. CDR3 region: CASSTREGPYNSPLHF. In DNA, the CDR3 is TGTGCCAGCAGCACGCGGGAGGGCCCCTATAATTCACCCCTCCACTTT. Combining the CDR3 with reference TRBV9 and TRBJ1-6 gives the whole variable domain DSGVTQTPKHLITATGQRVTLRCSPRSGDLSVYWYQQSLDQGLQFLIQYYNGEERAKGNILERFSAQQFPDLHSELNLSSLELGDSALYFCASSTREGPYNSPLHFGNGTRLTVT.

V and J are TRBV1 and TRBJ2-7. TRBV1 corresponds to a pseudogene. This CDR3 spans 14 amino acids. Here the CDR3 DNA reads TGCACCAGCAGCCAAGCCAGGGGCTCCTACGAGCAGTACTTC. Its protein is CTSSQARGSYEQYF.

J is TRBJ2-5 and V is TRBV20-1; TRBD2 matches at 9 bases. The CDR3 runs to 16 residues. Trimming took 0 bases from V and 9 from J; bases not matched to a gene: 14. Germline V gives CDR1 DFQATT, CDR2 SNEGSKA (reference sequence). CDR3 sequence: CSARDRGGAVREAQYF. The CDR3 nucleotides are TGCAGTGCTAGAGATCGCGGGGGGGCCGTTCGGGAGGCCCAGTACTTC.

This clonotype was seen only once. The genes are TRBV20-1 and TRBJ2-7, with D unclear. The CDR3 length is 11 residues. Deletions cut 3 bases from V and 4 bases from J, with 7 bases between. The germline CDR1 and CDR2 sequences are DFQATT and SNEGSKA (reference sequence). CDR3 protein: CSASTAYEQYF. CDR3 coding DNA: TGCAGTGCTAGTACGGCGTACGAGCAGTACTTC.

The V gene is TRBV20-1, the J gene TRBJ2-4; a possible D gene is TRBD1 (6 bases). This CDR3 is 15 amino acids long. From germline, CDR1 is DFQATT and CDR2 SNEGSKA (reference sequence). V dropped 6 bases and J dropped 4 bases, with 19 bases sitting between them. The CDR3 sequence is CSAGPGTTKKNIQYF. For the CDR3, the DNA is TGCAGTGCAGGCCCCGGGACAACGAAAAAAAACATTCAGTACTTC.

The chain is built from TRBV7-9 and TRBJ2-7; D might be TRBD2 (6 bases). Deletions cut 1 base from V and 5 bases from J, with 6 bases between. In germline, CDR1 is SEHNR, CDR2 FQNEAQ (reference sequence). This CDR3 is built from 12 residues. The CDR3 bases are TGTGCCAGCAGCTTAGGCGGGGACGAGCAGTACTTC. This gives the protein CASSLGGDEQYF.

The chain carries TRBV7-9 and TRBJ1-6; tentatively, D is TRBD1 (6 bases). The CDR3 spans 14 residues. V was shortened by 5 bases and J by 9 bases, with 14 bases between the two germline ends. From germline, CDR1 is SEHNR and CDR2 FQNEAQ (reference sequence). The CDR3 DNA sequence: TGTGCCAGCAGCGCGATCACAGGGAGTTCACCCCTCCACTTT. Amino acid sequence: CASSAITGSSPLHF.

The V call is TRBV4-1, the J call TRBJ2-5; 11 bases align to TRBD2. The CDR3 spans 17 residues. The trim removed 3 bases at V and 5 bases at J, leaving 11 bases unmatched. Germline CDR1 MGHRA, CDR2 YSYEKL. In nucleotides, the CDR3 is TGCGCCAGCAGCCAGAGAGGGACTAGCGGTGTTAAGGAGACCCAGTACTTC. Protein sequence: CASSQRGTSGVKETQYF.